These 6 T cell receptor beta chains came from one sample sequenced in a study of T cell responses to AZD1222 COVID-19 vaccine. Here immunoSEQ multiplex PCR was the method, and the copy in TCRdb shows in-frame clones only, minus some. The sample lists around 130,000 clones, approximately 91% occurring once. Sequenced material: peripheral blood, taken 28 days after the second AZD1222 dose. The receptors shown here come from an adult who received the AZD1222 COVID-19 vaccine.

The V gene is TRBV27, the J gene TRBJ1-3; D gene uncertain. This CDR3 is 14 amino acids long. V was cut by 2 bases and J by 0 bases, with 5 bases left in between. Germline CDR1 MNHEY, CDR2 SMNVEV (reference sequence). The CDR3 loop reads CASSLTSSGNTIYF. The CDR3 DNA sequence: TGTGCCAGCAGTTTAACCAGCTCTGGAAACACCATATATTTT.

This clone was observed a single time. The chain combines TRBV5-1 with TRBJ2-2, with D possibly called TRBD1 or TRBD2 (6 bases each). With 2 bases removed from V and 2 bases from J, the gap between germline ends came to 10 bases. This CDR3 is 15 amino acids long. CDR1 SGHRS and CDR2 YFSETQ come from the germline V gene. This chain's CDR3 is CASSFGGRNTGELFF. The DNA of the CDR3 is TGCGCCAGCAGCTTTGGGGGGCGCAACACCGGGGAGCTGTTTTTT.

The rearrangement uses TRBV11-2 and TRBJ1-1; D is undetermined. Looked up from germline, CDR1 is SGHAT and CDR2 is FQNNGV. Between the trimmed V and J ends, which lost 5 bases and 2 bases, there was a span of 12 bases. There are 14 residues in the CDR3. The DNA of the CDR3 is TGTGCCAGCAGCCTACGGCGCAGTAACACTGAAGCTTTCTTT. Residues: CASSLRRSNTEAFF.

The chain carries TRBV7-8 and TRBJ2-7, with a weak D call TRBD1 (6 bases). The V and J ends lost 3 bases and 4 bases respectively, with 19 bases between them. The CDR3 extends over 16 amino acids. Germline-derived CDR1 and CDR2 are SGHVS and FQNEAQ. The CDR3 coding sequence is TGTGCCAGCAGCTTTAGTGGCAGGACAGCAGTTTACGAGCAGTACTTC. This codes for CASSFSGRTAVYEQYF.

CDR3 nucleotide sequence: TGTGCCAGCAGTTACACGGGAGGGGTACATGAGCAGTTCTTC. As protein: CASSYTGGVHEQFF. V usage is TRBV6-5 and J usage is TRBJ2-1, with 8 positions matching TRBD2. V lost 2 bases and J lost 8; bases outside the gene matches: 5. The CDR3 loop spans 14 amino acids. CDR1 is MNHEY, CDR2 SVGAGI, per germline.

The gene calls are TRBV6-5 and TRBJ1-2; possibly TRBD1 for D (6 bases). V was clipped by 5 bases and J by 6 bases, with 16 bases between them. Per germline, CDR1 MNHEY and CDR2 SVGAGI. This CDR3 contains 14 residues. The CDR3 is CASSRRQEGHGYTF. CDR3 bases: TGTGCCAGCAGTCGCCGACAGGAAGGGCATGGCTACACCTTC.